The entry below gives a single TCR beta chain sequence along with its context. The antigen is undetermined. This sample is drawn from a study of identical twins. Study conclusions and caveats: Within twin pairs, the out-of-frame alpha sequences they shared showed excess low generation probability. The same donors were not followed; conclusions instead depended on cross-sectional statistical analysis.

With template switching, a universal primer site was added, and the cDNA carried unique molecular identifiers. TCRdb passed the 5' RACE reads through MiXCR, listing each CDR3 protein once. The repertoire includes around 1.7 million distinct CDR3 sequences, roughly a third of them detected once, and under 0.35% sits in the top ten. No donor was unhealthy or non-Caucasian. The CDR3 length is 17 residues. Unmatched junction bases numbered 11, after V lost 4 bases and J lost 7 bases. Germline values: CDR1 SNHLY, CDR2 FYNNEI. The sequence was collected from a newborn girl in good health. The gene calls are TRBV2 and TRBJ2-3; 13 positions agree with TRBD2. What was sequenced was cord blood. This CDR3 is CASSVTSTSGGPYTQYF. The CDR3 DNA is TGTGCCAGCAGTGTTACATCGACTAGCGGGGGGCCATATACGCAGTATTTT.